The 15 T cell receptor beta chains presented below share a single source sample, sequenced in a study of neurological immune-mediated disorders. TCRdb used MiXCR to reprocess the 5' RACE reads, holding one entry per CDR3 protein. The sample has 35,000 or so distinct CDR3 sequences; approximately 10% are singletons. Specimen: PBMCs. The receptors derive from a woman younger than 45 with HTLV-1-associated myelopathy (HAM/TSP).

This clonotype showed up many times. The CDR3 DNA follows: TGTGCCAGTAGAGGGGACAGAAGCACAGATACGCAGTATTTT. Translation: CASRGDRSTDTQYF. V gene TRBV19 combines with J gene TRBJ2-3; 7 bases line up with TRBD1. This CDR3 is 14 amino acids long. The J segment lost 0 bases and the V segment lost 6 bases, leaving 3 bases of the junction unmatched. Germline V gives CDR1 LNHDA, CDR2 SQIVND (reference sequence).

In its sample, this clonotype was seen many times. V is TRBV29-1 and J is TRBJ2-7; 9 bases are shared with TRBD1. V was clipped by 2 bases and J by 4 bases; unmatched bases: 3. The length of the CDR3 is 13 residues. Germline V lookup: CDR1 SQVTM, CDR2 ANQGSEA. This CDR3 is CSVELTGGYEQYF. The CDR3 nucleotides read TGCAGCGTTGAACTGACAGGGGGGTACGAGCAGTACTTC.

In this sample, this clonotype is medium-sized (0.01 to 0.1%). Sequence at one end of the junction differs from germline and may be a read error. The V and J genes are TRBV24-1 and TRBJ2-5; TRBD1 matches 7 bases. CDR1 and CDR2 (germline): KGHDR, SFDVKD. The CDR3 is 13 residues long. In DNA, the CDR3 is TGTGCCACCAAACGGGGACAGCAAGCGACCCAGTACTTC. As protein: CATKRGQQATQYF.

This clonotype showed up many times. The chain combines TRBV4-2 with TRBJ1-6, with D perhaps matching TRBD1 (6 bases). This CDR3 comprises 15 residues. The germline V and J ends were trimmed by 0 bases and 10 bases, with 13 bases remaining between them. Germline V lookup: CDR1 LGHNA, CDR2 YNFKEQ. The chain's CDR3 is CASSQDSGGSSPLHF. For the CDR3, the DNA is TGTGCCAGCAGCCAAGATTCGGGGGGCAGCTCACCCCTCCACTTT.

This clonotype was counted ten times or more. This chain links TRBV5-1 with TRBJ2-6; 8 bases agree with TRBD2. The CDR3 is made up of 16 amino acids. The V and J ends lost 0 bases and 4 bases, in that order; junction bases with no gene match: 3. Germline assignment: CDR1 SGHRS and CDR2 YFSETQ. CDR3 DNA sequence: TGCGCCAGCAGCTTGGACGGGGGGGAAGGGGCCAACGTCCTGACTTTC. Translation gives CASSLDGGEGANVLTF.

This clonotype occurred many times. The J gene is TRBJ2-7, the V gene TRBV19, with TRBD1 matching 8 bases. Trimming took 3 bases from V and 3 from J; bases not matched to a gene: 7. Germline lookup yields CDR1 LNHDA and CDR2 SQIVND (reference sequence). The CDR3 sequence is 15 residues long. The CDR3 loop is CASSMPGQGFYEQYF. In DNA form, the CDR3 reads TGTGCCAGTAGTATGCCCGGACAGGGCTTCTACGAGCAGTACTTC.

This clonotype was found many times. The chain's CDR3 is CASSFPGKTDTQYF. In DNA form, the CDR3 reads TGCGCCAGCAGCTTTCCGGGCAAGACAGATACGCAGTATTTT. V usage is TRBV5-1 and J usage is TRBJ2-3; D is undetermined. The V end was cut by 2 bases, the J end by 3 bases, with 10 bases between. The CDR3 runs 14 residues. CDR1 and CDR2 (germline): SGHRS, YFSETQ.

This clonotype was counted many times. The chain links TRBV20-1 to TRBJ2-7; 8 positions match TRBD1. CDR1 is DFQATT, CDR2 SNEGSKA, per germline (reference sequence). The length of the CDR3 is 15 residues. Trimming removed 3 bases from V and 4 bases from J; junction bases left unmatched: 11. CDR3 residues: CSASNSDRGNYEQYF. CDR3 DNA sequence: TGCAGTGCTAGTAATTCCGACAGGGGTAATTACGAGCAGTACTTC.

This clonotype showed up many times. The chain combines TRBV5-1 with TRBJ1-1; D is possibly TRBD1 (5 bases). The V end lost 4 bases, the J end lost 10 bases, and 17 bases lay between the germline ends. Looked up from germline, CDR1 is SGHRS and CDR2 is YFSETQ. The CDR3 totals 13 residues. CDR3 in amino acids: CASSPQGGSVAFF. CDR3 DNA sequence: TGCGCCAGCAGCCCGCAGGGTGGTAGTGTAGCTTTCTTT.

Ten or more counts support this clonotype. The chain carries TRBV20-1 and TRBJ1-3; no definite D call. Per the germline V gene, CDR1 is DFQATT and CDR2 is SNEGSKA (reference sequence). The CDR3 length is 14 residues. Trimming removed 3 bases at V and 1 base at J, with 10 bases between. The CDR3 here is CSASARSSGNTIYF. The DNA of the CDR3 is TGCAGTGCTAGCGCCAGGAGTTCTGGAAACACCATATATTTT.

This clonotype was observed many times. J is TRBJ1-1 and V is TRBV6-5; weak D call: TRBD1 (5 bases). Trimming stripped 2 bases from V and 1 base from J, with 14 bases between. CDR1 MNHEY and CDR2 SVGAGI come from the germline V gene. CDR3 length equals 16 residues. The CDR3 loop is CASSYPGHGGNTEAFF. CDR3 bases: TGTGCCAGCAGTTACCCCGGACACGGAGGGAACACTGAAGCTTTCTTT.

The chain combines TRBV5-1 with TRBJ1-1, with 9 bases lining up with TRBD1. Germline CDR1 is SGHRS and CDR2 is YFSETQ. After removal of 5 bases from V and 4 bases from J, the junction contained 6 bases not matched to a gene. The CDR3 is 14 amino acids. In nucleotides, the CDR3 is TGCGCCAGCAGACCCGGGACAGGGCTCACTGAAGCTTTCTTT. It codes for CASRPGTGLTEAFF.

This clonotype was counted many times. This sequence joins TRBV20-1 and TRBJ1-6; weak D call: TRBD1 (5 bases). V was cut by 1 base and J by 7 bases, with 11 bases left in between. The germline gives CDR1 DFQATT, CDR2 SNEGSKA (reference sequence). The CDR3 runs to 14 residues. Here the CDR3 DNA reads TGCAGTGCTAGAGTGACAGTCCTAAATTCACCCCTCCACTTT. As protein: CSARVTVLNSPLHF.

This clonotype was seen at least ten times. The V and J genes are TRBV20-1 and TRBJ1-5; D unresolved. CDR1 is DFQATT, CDR2 SNEGSKA, per germline (reference sequence). The CDR3 runs 15 residues. V was cut by 3 bases and J by 0 bases, with 12 bases left in between. The CDR3 bases are TGCAGTGCTAGCGCCGCGGCTGCTAGCAATCAGCCCCAGCATTTT. Amino acid sequence: CSASAAAASNQPQHF.

This clonotype was seen at least ten times. The V and J genes are TRBV20-1 and TRBJ2-7, with D unclear. The CDR3 extends over 13 amino acids. Per the germline V gene, CDR1 is DFQATT and CDR2 is SNEGSKA (reference sequence). The ends were cut back, 3 bases at V and 3 bases at J, with 12 bases in the middle. Here the CDR3 DNA reads TGCAGTGCTAGGGGGATAATAGGCTACGAGCAGTACTTC. This gives the protein CSARGIIGYEQYF.